A selection of T cell receptor beta chains follows, all from one sample in a study of T cell responses to AZD1222 COVID-19 vaccine. The method was immunoSEQ multiplex PCR; TCRdb's version includes in-frame clones alone and lacks a portion of them. The sample carries 100,000 to 120,000 clones, 65% to 85% recorded once. Sequencing used peripheral blood, obtained on day 0 of AZD1222 vaccination. The receptor source for this set is an adult in good health. CDR3s include the opening cysteine and the closing phenylalanine or tryptophan. Part of the rows lack a size; the others show once, few, many or a class for expanded clones.

TRBJ2-5,NA,TRBV2,15,CASSDPARYQETQYF
TRBJ1-2,NA,TRBV10-3,15,CAIRRTGTANYGYTF
TRBJ1-2,NA,TRBV19,16,CASSIEAAGANYGYTF
TRBJ2-7,NA,TRBV18,15,CASSPSEGTGLEQYF
TRBJ2-5,NA,TRBV19,13,CASSRHRSETQYF
TRBJ1-5,once,TRBV18,15,CASSPRDTVVQPQHF
TRBJ1-2,NA,TRBV19,15,CASSSINTGIYGYTF
TRBJ1-5,NA,TRBV5-8,14,CASSLGQVNQPQHF
TRBJ1-3,NA,TRBV27,13,CASSKTGVNTIYF
TRBJ2-1,NA,TRBV12-5,13,CASGRQSLNEQFF
TRBJ2-7,few,TRBV16,13,CASSQMEGHEQYF
TRBJ2-2,NA,TRBV6-5,15,CASSYSTGVTGELFF
TRBJ1-6,NA,TRBV4-3,15,CASSPGTGRIQPLHF
TRBJ2-3,NA,TRBV24-1,15,CATRDRVGRGDTQYF
TRBJ2-1,NA,TRBV18,15,CASSPRTGGYHEQFF
TRBJ1-1,once,TRBV19,13,CASSLEVNTEAFF
TRBJ2-1,NA,TRBV10-3,12,CATGLAGNEQFF
TRBJ1-2,NA,TRBV5-6,16,CASSLGQGQDLRGYTF
TRBJ1-2,few,TRBV7-2,13,CASSQTGSYGYTF
TRBJ2-2,NA,TRBV7-2,16,CASSLVGTGYSGELFF
TRBJ2-3,NA,TRBV25-1,14,CASSVTGSTDTQYF
TRBJ1-5,few,TRBV5-6,16,CASSLYGAGGNQPQHF
TRBJ2-1,NA,TRBV19,14,CASSVGSGINEQFF
TRBJ2-7,NA,TRBV5-4,16,CASSFSSTGHVYEQYF
TRBJ1-1,NA,TRBV6-8,14,CASMGGPVDTEAFF
TRBJ1-5,few,TRBV27,15,CASSFGTGLDQPQHF
TRBJ1-1,NA,TRBV7-2,13,CASSHGTGTEAFF
TRBJ2-5,few,TRBV9,15,CASSVDGPAGETQYF
TRBJ2-1,NA,TRBV28,11,CASSFVHEQFF
TRBJ2-2,NA,TRBV5-6,16,CASSPGLAGATGELFF
TRBJ1-1,NA,TRBV6-5,16,CASSYSSLAHHTEAFF
TRBJ1-1,NA,TRBV5-5,16,CASSFGRGGPNTEAFF
TRBJ2-1,NA,TRBV5-1,16,CASSLVLAGGLNEQFF
TRBJ1-2,NA,TRBV9,17,CASSVTPAPGKNYGYTF
TRBJ1-2,NA,TRBV7-9,13,CASSLDQGAGYTF
TRBJ1-6,NA,TRBV27,16,CASTSSWDKGASPLHF
TRBJ1-1,NA,TRBV7-2,13,CASSLDKWTEAFF
TRBJ1-4,few,TRBV23-1,15,CASSHRGEGDEKLFF
TRBJ2-7,NA,TRBV2,14,CASRGQGVSYEQYF
TRBJ1-1,NA,TRBV5-1,14,CASSVGTGRTEAFF
TRBJ1-2,NA,TRBV3-1/TRBV3-2,15,CASSNRQGEGGGYTF
TRBJ2-7,NA,TRBV27,11,CASSSTYEQYF
TRBJ2-2,NA,TRBV12-3/TRBV12-4,12,CASRTRTGELFF
TRBJ2-3,NA,TRBV6-5,12,CASSPRSDTQYF
TRBJ1-5,NA,TRBV3-1/TRBV3-2,17,CASSQEYQGLGNQPQHF
TRBJ2-5,NA,TRBV7-9,12,CASSLEQGTQYF
TRBJ1-5,NA,TRBV19,16,CASSSRTGGRSQPQHF
TRBJ2-5,NA,TRBV7-2,12,CASSSQKETQYF
TRBJ2-2,NA,TRBV30,13,CAWSPRVAGELFF
TRBJ1-2,NA,TRBV23-1,16,CASSQEVDRGSAGYTF
TRBJ2-7,NA,TRBV11-2,12,CASSSGRSEQYF
TRBJ1-1,NA,TRBV10-3,17,CAISDHRTGGGDTEAFF
TRBJ2-7,once,TRBV9,14,CASSQQVGTYEQYF
TRBJ1-5,NA,TRBV18,14,CASSLQGAAQPQHF
TRBJ1-1,NA,TRBV5-1,17,CASSAGTGGPLGTEAFF
TRBJ1-6,NA,TRBV2,12,CASVLENSPLHF
TRBJ2-7,NA,TRBV28,15,CASSPGLAETYEQYF
TRBJ2-2,NA,TRBV28,14,CARTGQGITGELFF
TRBJ2-3,NA,TRBV5-1,16,CASSLGGASTTDTQYF